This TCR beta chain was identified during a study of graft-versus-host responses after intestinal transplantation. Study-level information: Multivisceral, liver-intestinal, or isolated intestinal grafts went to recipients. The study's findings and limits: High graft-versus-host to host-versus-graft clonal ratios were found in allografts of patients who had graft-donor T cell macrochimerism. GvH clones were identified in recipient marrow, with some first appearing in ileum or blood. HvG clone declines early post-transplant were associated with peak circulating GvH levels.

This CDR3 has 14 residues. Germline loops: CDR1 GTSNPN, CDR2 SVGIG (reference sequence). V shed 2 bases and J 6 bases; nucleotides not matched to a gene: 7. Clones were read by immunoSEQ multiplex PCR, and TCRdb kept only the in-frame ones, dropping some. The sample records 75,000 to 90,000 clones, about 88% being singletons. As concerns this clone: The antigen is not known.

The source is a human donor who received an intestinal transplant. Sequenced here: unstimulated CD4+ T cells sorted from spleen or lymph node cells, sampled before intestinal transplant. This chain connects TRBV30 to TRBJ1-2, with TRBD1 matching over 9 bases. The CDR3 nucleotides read TGTGCCTGGAGTATACAGGGGGCTGAGAATGGCTACACCTTC. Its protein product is CAWSIQGAENGYTF.